This T cell receptor (beta chain) was profiled in a study of T cell changes during pregnancy in multiple sclerosis. Sequencing used immunoSEQ multiplex PCR; TCRdb keeps in-frame clones, though not all of them. This sample has 100,000 or so clones, with about nine tenths found just once. This sample comprised peripheral blood, obtained in the second trimester of pregnancy. The receptor's source is a female donor with multiple sclerosis, enrolled in a pregnancy study.

The CDR3, as DNA: TGTGCCAGCAGCAAAGGGAGGGTCTACGAGCAGTACTTC. Translating gives CASSKGRVYEQYF. The chain links TRBV21-1 to TRBJ2-7; no check of the table's D call, TRBD2, against the DNA was made. TRBV21-1 corresponds to a pseudogene. The CDR3 extends over 13 amino acids.